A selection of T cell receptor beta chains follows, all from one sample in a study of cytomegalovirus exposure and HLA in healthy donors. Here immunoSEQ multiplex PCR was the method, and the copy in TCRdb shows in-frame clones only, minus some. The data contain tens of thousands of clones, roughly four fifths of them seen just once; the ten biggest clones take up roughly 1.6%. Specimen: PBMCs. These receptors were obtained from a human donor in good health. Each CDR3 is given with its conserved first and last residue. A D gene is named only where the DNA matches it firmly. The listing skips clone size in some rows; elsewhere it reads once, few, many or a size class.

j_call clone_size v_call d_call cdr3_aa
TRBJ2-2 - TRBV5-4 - CASSSETAGTGELFF
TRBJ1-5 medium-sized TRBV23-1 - CASSQSGDTHSNQPQHF
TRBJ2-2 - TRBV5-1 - CASSLDGSAGELFF
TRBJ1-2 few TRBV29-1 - CSAVQGDYGYTF
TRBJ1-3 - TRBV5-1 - CASSDNLSGNTIYF
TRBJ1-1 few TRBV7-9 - CASSLGVYEAFF
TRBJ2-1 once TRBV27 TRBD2 CASSSGLAGQYYNEQFF
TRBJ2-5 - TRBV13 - CASGGIEETQYF
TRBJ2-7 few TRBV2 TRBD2 CASSVTSGRIRPAYEQYF
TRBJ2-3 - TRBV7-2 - CASSLAGRWGGQGDTQYF
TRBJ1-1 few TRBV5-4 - CASSLPETGKAFF
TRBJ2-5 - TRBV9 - CASSVATGYQETQYF
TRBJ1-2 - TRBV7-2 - CASSLYTGTLTF
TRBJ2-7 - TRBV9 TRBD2 CASSVEAGAVYEQYF
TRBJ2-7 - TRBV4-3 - CASSQDRRVHEQYF
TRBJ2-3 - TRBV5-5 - CASSPWEGTDTQYF
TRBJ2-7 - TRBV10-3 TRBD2 CAISESAGLTYEQYF
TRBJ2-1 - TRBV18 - CASSPLGDEQFF
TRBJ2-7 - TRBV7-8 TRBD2 CASSSPGLAGTKYEQYF
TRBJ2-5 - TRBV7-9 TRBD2 CASGLAGVRLETQYF
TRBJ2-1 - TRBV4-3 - CASSQLGVFLSNEQFF
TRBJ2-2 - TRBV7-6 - CASSLEAGVSTGELFF
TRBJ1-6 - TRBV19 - CASSPLRGGESPLHF
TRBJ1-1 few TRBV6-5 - CASSRMGRGTEAFF
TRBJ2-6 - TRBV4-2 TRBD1 CASVGTDSGANVLTF
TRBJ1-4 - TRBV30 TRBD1 CACLGRGALGAEKLFF
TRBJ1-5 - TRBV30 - CAWNRGLPGDQPQHF